This T cell receptor beta chain comes out of a study of molecular identifiers for immune sequencing clone quantification. Study background: In replicates, the authors split RNA from about 19,000 or 110,000 naive CD8 cells five ways and sequenced four.

TCRdb re-derived calls from the PCR reads in MiXCR, one entry per CDR3 protein. Of tens of thousands of distinct CDR3 sequences in the sample, 18% were seen once. Study results and caveats: Whereas clones above 20 RNA copies held under 1% of naive-cell molecules, they held over 97% of effector molecules. Spike-in Jurkat TCR RNA from a single cell reportedly registered among approximately 1.1 million naive cells.

This clonotype was seen a handful of times. Its antigen is as yet unknown. The CDR3 runs to 12 residues. V was shortened by 2 bases and J by 5 bases, with 7 bases between the two germline ends. The sequenced sample was naive CD8+ T cells from blood, with Jurkat cell RNA spiked in. Subset meaning: FACS-sorted CD8+CD4-CCR7+CD45RA+ naive T cells. The V and J genes are TRBV12-3 or TRBV12-4 and TRBJ2-7; D is ambiguous. The receptor comes from a human donor in good health. Some libraries in this study had Jurkat cell RNA spiked in. The CDR3 protein is CASSLSRDEQYF. Written as DNA, the CDR3 is TGTGCCAGCAGTTTATCTAGGGACGAGCAGTACTTC.